A selection of T cell receptor beta chains follows, all from one sample in a study of blood T cell repertoires in COVID-19. Sequencing was performed with immunoSEQ multiplex PCR; in TCRdb, only in-frame clones are kept and a portion is missing. Of hundreds of thousands of clones in the sample, around nine tenths were seen once. The sequencing sample was made of PBMCs or T cells enriched from blood (not recorded which). The receptors were sampled from a woman aged 18-29 years who had been exposed to COVID-19. The CDR3 runs from the conserved cysteine through the conserved F or W. A D gene is named only where the DNA matches it firmly. The size field is filled for only some rows; it gives once, few, many or a size class.

j_call,d_call,v_call,clone_size,cdr3_nt,cdr3_aa
TRBJ1-5,.,TRBV6-6,.,TGTGCCAGCAGCGACCTTGACGCCAGGCAACATTTT,CASSDLDARQHF
TRBJ2-7,.,TRBV6-6,.,TGTGCCAGCAGTCAGGGCTTGGGCAGGGGCTACGAGCAGTACTTC,CASSQGLGRGYEQYF
TRBJ2-2,TRBD2,TRBV15,.,TGTGCCACCAGCAGGTCTAGACTAGCCGCGAACACCGGGGAGCTGTTTTTT,CATSRSRLAANTGELFF
TRBJ1-1,.,TRBV5-1,.,TGCGCCAGCAGCTTGGCCGAGGGTTCTGAAGCTTTCTTT,CASSLAEGSEAFF
TRBJ2-7,.,TRBV5-1,.,TGCGCCAGCAGCTTGCGAACAGGACACTCCTACGAGCAGTACTTC,CASSLRTGHSYEQYF
TRBJ2-1,TRBD2,TRBV6-5,.,TGTGCCAGGCCAGCGGGGAGCTCCTACAATGAGCAGTTCTTC,CARPAGSSYNEQFF
TRBJ1-6,TRBD1,TRBV10-3,.,TGTGCCATCAGCGCAGACGGGACAGGGACTTCACCCCTCCACTTT,CAISADGTGTSPLHF
TRBJ2-2,.,TRBV6-6,.,TGTGCCAGCAGTTACCAGGGAAACACCGGGGAGCTGTTTTTT,CASSYQGNTGELFF
TRBJ1-1,TRBD1,TRBV6-5,.,TGTGCCAGCAGTTATGACAGGGTGGCCACTGAAGCTTTCTTT,CASSYDRVATEAFF
TRBJ2-1,TRBD1,TRBV5-1,.,TGCGCCAGCAGCTTGGGGGGGACAGGGCCTACCTACAATGAGCAGTTCTTC,CASSLGGTGPTYNEQFF
TRBJ2-1,.,TRBV24-1,.,TGTGCCACCAGTGATCCCGATACTTTTTACAATGAGCAGTTCTTC,CATSDPDTFYNEQFF
TRBJ1-1,.,TRBV5-4,.,TGTGCCAGCAGCTCCTGGGGGGACGCTAGTGGGACTGAAGCTTTCTTT,CASSSWGDASGTEAFF
TRBJ2-1,TRBD1,TRBV30,.,TGTGCCTGGAGTGGCCAGGGGGTGGGGAGTGAGCAGTTCTTC,CAWSGQGVGSEQFF
TRBJ1-4,.,TRBV27,few,TGTGCCAGCAGTTATAAGGGGGCAACTAATGAAAAACTGTTTTTT,CASSYKGATNEKLFF
TRBJ2-3,.,TRBV7-8,.,TGTGCCAGCAGCTTCAAGCCTAGCTCTACGACAGATACGCAGTATTTT,CASSFKPSSTTDTQYF
TRBJ2-7,TRBD1,TRBV5-1,.,TGCGCCAGCAGCGCCGGACAGGGTTCCTACGAGCAGTACTTC,CASSAGQGSYEQYF
TRBJ2-3,TRBD2,TRBV5-1,.,TGCGCCAGCAGCTTGGGCGGGGGGATTACAGATACGCAGTATTTT,CASSLGGGITDTQYF
TRBJ1-5,TRBD1,TRBV18,.,TGTGCCAGCTCAGGGGGACAGACTAGCAATCAGCCCCAGCATTTT,CASSGGQTSNQPQHF
TRBJ1-2,.,TRBV6-5,once,TGTGCCAGCAGTTACTCGAGTTTCGTATCGGAGGGCTACACCTTC,CASSYSSFVSEGYTF
TRBJ2-7,.,TRBV27,.,TGTGCCAGCAGTCACCGACAGGACTTCTCCTACGAGCAGTACTTC,CASSHRQDFSYEQYF
TRBJ1-3,TRBD1,TRBV6-5,.,TGTGCCAGCAGTTGGGGGACAGGGGCCTCTGGAAACACCATATATTTT,CASSWGTGASGNTIYF
TRBJ2-2,.,TRBV19,.,TGTGCCAGTAGTTTCGTGGAGGGTAGTGGCGGGGAGCTGTTTTTT,CASSFVEGSGGELFF
TRBJ2-2,TRBD2,TRBV25-1,few,TGTGCCAGCAGTGGGAAGACTAGCGCAGTGGATTACACCGGGGAGCTGTTTTTT,CASSGKTSAVDYTGELFF
TRBJ1-2,.,TRBV18,once,TGTGCCAGCTCACCGCGGCCGTCCTCTAACTATGGCTACACCTTC,CASSPRPSSNYGYTF
TRBJ1-4,TRBD1,TRBV13,.,TGTGCCAGCAGCTTAGGGGACAGGGAGAATGAAAAACTGTTTTTT,CASSLGDRENEKLFF
TRBJ2-5,TRBD1,TRBV25-1,.,TGTGCCAGCAGTGAGGACAGGGCTGTAGAGACCCAGTACTTC,CASSEDRAVETQYF
TRBJ1-5,.,TRBV13,.,TGTGCCAGCAGCTTAGGCCAACAGGCCCAGCCCCAGCATTTT,CASSLGQQAQPQHF
TRBJ2-1,.,TRBV30,once,TGTGCCTGGAGTGGCGAATTCAATGAGCAGTTCTTC,CAWSGEFNEQFF
TRBJ1-1,.,TRBV28,.,TGTGCCAGCAGTTTAACAGGAGTGAACACTGAAGCTTTCTTT,CASSLTGVNTEAFF
TRBJ2-5,TRBD1,TRBV3-1/TRBV3-2,.,TGTGCCAGCAGCTCTTTTCCAGGGGGCATAGAGACCCAGTACTTC,CASSSFPGGIETQYF
TRBJ1-4,TRBD1,TRBV6-5,.,TGTGCCACCGCCCAGGGGGGAACTAATGAAAAACTGTTTTTT,CATAQGGTNEKLFF
TRBJ2-7,TRBD1,TRBV25-1,once,TGTGCCAGCAGCGAACAGGGGAGAGCCGACTACGAGCAGTACTTC,CASSEQGRADYEQYF
TRBJ2-2,TRBD1,TRBV27,.,TGTGCCAGCAGTTCCTGGACAGGGAAGGGGACCGGGGAGCTGTTTTTT,CASSSWTGKGTGELFF
TRBJ2-3,.,TRBV7-9,.,TGTGCCAGCAGCCCCGGGACTGCCAAGAGCACAGATACGCAGTATTTT,CASSPGTAKSTDTQYF
TRBJ2-1,TRBD1,TRBV7-8,.,TGTGCCAGCAGCCGCATGGGACAGAGTGAGCAGTTCTTC,CASSRMGQSEQFF
TRBJ2-7,TRBD2,TRBV28,.,TGTGCCAGCAGCTTTTGGACTAGCGGGAGCGAGCAGTACTTC,CASSFWTSGSEQYF
TRBJ1-5,.,TRBV6-2/TRBV6-3,.,TGTGCCAGCAGCGGGACACTTAGCAATCAGCCCCAGCATTTT,CASSGTLSNQPQHF
TRBJ1-6,.,TRBV11-1,.,TGTGCCAGCAGCTTAGGGGGCGGTCCATCACCCCTCCACTTT,CASSLGGGPSPLHF
TRBJ1-2,.,TRBV28,.,TGTGCCAGCAGCCGGCTTGATCCGGGGGGCTACACCTTC,CASSRLDPGGYTF
TRBJ2-7,.,TRBV13,.,TGTGCCAGCAGCCCTACAACGGACGGGGATAGCTCCTACGAGCAGTACTTC,CASSPTTDGDSSYEQYF
TRBJ1-1,.,TRBV15,.,TGTGCCACCAGCAGAGATCCGGGGAGAAGTGGCACTGAAGCTTTCTTT,CATSRDPGRSGTEAFF
TRBJ2-1,TRBD2,TRBV11-3,.,TGTGCCAGCAGCTTAGGACTAGCGGGAGGAGGGTACAATGAGCAGTTCTTC,CASSLGLAGGGYNEQFF
TRBJ2-1,TRBD2,TRBV5-6,once,TGTGCCAGCAGCTTGGTAGCTAGCGGGAGTTATGAGCAGTTCTTC,CASSLVASGSYEQFF
TRBJ1-5,.,TRBV19,.,TGTGCCAGTGGAACGGGACAAAATCAGCCCCAGCATTTT,CASGTGQNQPQHF
TRBJ1-5,.,TRBV5-1,.,TGCGCCAGCAGCTGGGGGCCCGGCGGCAATCAGCCCCAGCATTTT,CASSWGPGGNQPQHF
TRBJ2-7,TRBD2,TRBV29-1,few,TGCAGCGTTGAAGAGTCCGGGACTAGCTTTAAGTACTTC,CSVEESGTSFKYF
TRBJ1-5,.,TRBV18,.,TGTGCCAGCCAAGATTGGGGAGGCAATCAGCCCCAGCATTTT,CASQDWGGNQPQHF
TRBJ1-6,.,TRBV29-1,.,TGCAGCGGGTGGGAGAATTGGAATTCACCCCTCCACTTT,CSGWENWNSPLHF
TRBJ1-4,TRBD1,TRBV27,.,TGTGCCAGCAGTTCGGGGACAGTCGCTAATGAAAAACTGTTTTTT,CASSSGTVANEKLFF
TRBJ2-1,TRBD1,TRBV28,.,TGTGCCAGCAACACCCCAGGGGGCAATGAGCAGTTCTTC,CASNTPGGNEQFF
TRBJ2-3,TRBD2,TRBV19,.,TGTGCCAGTAGTCCCACTTCTCGGCTAGCGGGGGCCCCCCCAGATACGCAGTATTTT,CASSPTSRLAGAPPDTQYF
TRBJ1-2,.,TRBV7-9,once,TGTGCCAGCAGCCCGTGGGAGAGCGAACTCTATGGCTACACCTTC,CASSPWESELYGYTF
TRBJ2-7,TRBD1,TRBV7-8,.,TGTGCCAGCAGCTTAGATCGACAGGGGCGACCCTACGAGCAGTACTTC,CASSLDRQGRPYEQYF
TRBJ2-3,TRBD2,TRBV28,few,TGTGCCAGCAGTCCCAGCCCCCGACTAGCGGGGGGGTTCGATACGCAGTATTTT,CASSPSPRLAGGFDTQYF
TRBJ1-2,.,TRBV10-1,.,TGCGCCAGCAGTGAGAGTGTCCACATTTCCGACAATAACTATGGCTACACCTTC,CASSESVHISDNNYGYTF
TRBJ2-7,TRBD1,TRBV4-2,.,TGTGCCAGCAGCCAAGATGGGACAGGGGGTGGTTTGTCTTACGAGCAGTACTTC,CASSQDGTGGGLSYEQYF
TRBJ1-5,TRBD1,TRBV19,.,TGTGCCAGTAGTATAGGGAGACGACAGGGCGTGGGTCAGCCCCAGCATTTT,CASSIGRRQGVGQPQHF